Listed here are 12 T cell receptor beta chains from one sample, sequenced in a study of blood T cells in healthy people across ages. Using a J-beta primer mix together with a sample-barcoded 5' primer, a second PCR was run for about 7 to 12 cycles. TCRdb processed the 5' RACE reads anew with MiXCR; each CDR3 protein has one entry. The data contain just over 1 million distinct CDR3 sequences, under 55% of them seen just once; the ten biggest clones take up over 15%. Sequenced sample: blood. The receptor set was obtained from a woman in her sixties in good health.

The chain has TRBV27 and TRBJ1-4; unclear D gene. The V and J ends lost 6 bases and 5 bases respectively, with 10 bases between them. The CDR3 has 13 amino acids. The germline gives CDR1 MNHEY, CDR2 SMNVEV (reference sequence). The DNA for the CDR3 is TGTGCCAGCAGGGACCGCCCCAATGAAAAACTGTTTTTT. This translates into CASRDRPNEKLFF.

The sample holds a few counts of this clonotype. The rearrangement joins TRBV2 to TRBJ2-7; D is uncertain. From germline, CDR1 is SNHLY and CDR2 FYNNEI. Trimming cost V 4 bases and J 2 bases, with 6 bases left between them. This CDR3 region has 12 residues. Here the CDR3 DNA reads TGTGCCAGCAGTGGCAGTACCTACGAGCAGTACTTC. Its protein product is CASSGSTYEQYF. Full variable domain (missing parts from reference TRBV2 and TRBJ2-7): EPEVTQTPSHQVTQMGQEVILRCVPISNHLYFYWYRQILGQKVEFLVSFYNNEISEKSEIFDDQFSVERPDGSNFTLKIRSTKLEDSAMYFCASSGSTYEQYFGPGTRLTVT.

The chain links TRBV12-3 or TRBV12-4 to TRBJ2-7, with D tentatively TRBD2 (6 bases). This CDR3 has 15 residues. V was shortened by 9 bases and J by 0 bases, with 18 bases between the two germline ends. The DNA of the CDR3 is TGTGCCAGTAGTAGAGTAGGAGGGCTCTCCTACGAGCAGTACTTC. Protein product: CASSRVGGLSYEQYF.

The rearrangement joins TRBV29-1 to TRBJ2-6; D is undetermined. Germline values: CDR1 SQVTM, CDR2 ANQGSEA. With 1 base removed from V and 0 bases from J, the gap between germline ends came to 10 bases. This CDR3 comprises 16 residues. CDR3 protein: CSVEVRQSSGANVLTF. In DNA, the CDR3 is TGCAGCGTTGAAGTGCGGCAGAGCTCTGGGGCCAACGTCCTGACTTTC.

J is TRBJ1-5 and V is TRBV7-9; D is unresolved. The CDR3 has 13 amino acids. Germline V gives CDR1 SEHNR, CDR2 FQNEAQ (reference sequence). Trimming took off 5 bases at V and 7 bases at J, with 12 bases between the two ends. CDR3 in amino acids: CASSPLEAQPQHF. In DNA form, the CDR3 reads TGTGCCAGCAGCCCCCTGGAGGCGCAGCCCCAGCATTTT.

This clonotype was recorded a few times. The chain employs TRBV2 and TRBJ2-1; D is perhaps TRBD2 (5 bases). This CDR3 comprises 16 residues. The germline CDR1 and CDR2 sequences are SNHLY and FYNNEI. V was shortened by 7 bases and J by 1 base, with 17 bases between the two germline ends. CDR3 DNA sequence: TGTGCCAGCACCCCCCTAATGGGAGATTCCTACAATGAGCAGTTCTTC. Its protein is CASTPLMGDSYNEQFF.

V is TRBV12-3 or TRBV12-4 and J is TRBJ1-5, with TRBD1 identical over 11 bases. V lost 6 bases, J lost 5 bases, and 6 bases stayed unmatched. CDR3 length: 15 amino acids. CDR3 in DNA: TGTGCCAGCAGCCGGACAGGGGGCGAGCATCAGCCCCAGCATTTT. It yields the protein CASSRTGGEHQPQHF.

To note about this clonotype: A junction boundary mismatches the germline segment, possibly from a read error. The J gene is TRBJ2-3, the V gene TRBV9, with 10 positions matching TRBD2. The length of the CDR3 is 16 residues. Germline CDR1 SGDLS, CDR2 YYNGEE. CDR3 sequence (DNA): TGTGCCAGCAGGAAGATAATAGCGGGAGGTCGAGATTCGCAGTATTTT. Translation: CASRKIIAGGRDSQYF.

This chain joins TRBV15 and TRBJ2-7; D is undetermined. The V gene's germline CDR1 is LNHNV and CDR2 YYDKDF (reference sequence). V was shortened by 5 bases and J by 5 bases, with 22 bases between the two germline ends. The length of the CDR3 is 16 residues. The CDR3 protein is CATSGTFGLPYDEQYF. The CDR3 DNA reads as TGTGCCACCAGCGGAACTTTTGGGCTACCCTACGACGAGCAGTACTTC.

The chain combines TRBV20-1 with TRBJ2-7, with D maybe TRBD1 (6 bases). This CDR3 is 14 amino acids long. Trimming removed 3 bases from V and 2 bases from J, with 14 bases in between. Germline V lookup: CDR1 DFQATT, CDR2 SNEGSKA (reference sequence). The CDR3 loop is CSASKDSEAYEQYF. The DNA for the CDR3 is TGCAGTGCTAGTAAGGACAGCGAAGCCTACGAGCAGTACTTC.

The J gene is TRBJ2-1, the V gene TRBV3-1; D remains unclear. V lost 1 base and J lost 8, with 15 bases in between. CDR3 length equals 15 residues. Germline values: CDR1 LGHDT, CDR2 YNNKEL (reference sequence). The chain's CDR3 is CASSQGQVNGDEQFF. DNA for the CDR3: TGTGCCAGCAGCCAAGGGCAGGTCAATGGCGATGAGCAGTTCTTC.

J is TRBJ2-5 and V is TRBV3-1; no clear D gene. The CDR3 is 14 residues long. V lost 4 bases to trimming and J lost 5 bases, with 14 bases between them. The germline V gene has CDR1 LGHDT and CDR2 YNNKEL (reference sequence). CDR3 DNA sequence: TGTGCCAGCAGCCCTGCCCCTGCCAGGGAGACCCAGTACTTC. Translating it yields CASSPAPARETQYF.